This TCR beta chain derives from a study of T-cell memory formation after mild COVID-19 (dated by TCRdb to the early 2020s). Context from the whole study: TCR sequence clusters from the two donors were found to be largely donor specific. In a couple of donors, T-cell clones that expanded and contracted after mild COVID-19 were tracked by sequencing TCRalpha and TCRbeta repertoires over time. The cohort was made up of two young adult volunteers, one female and one male, who were previously healthy. General findings and caveats noted by the study authors: From day 15 to 85, contracting clones showed balanced CD4/CD8 phenotypes, whereas a second wave of clones that expanded from day 15 to 37 leaned towards CD4+. The second-wave clones that peaked on day 37 were not confirmed to be SARS-CoV-2 specific. Some responding clones were detected in pre-infection memory, which suggested that pre-existing cross-reactive memory T cells had joined the SARS-CoV-2 response. Contracting CD4+ clones turned up mainly in the CM and EM memory subsets, whereas EMRA was where CD8+ clones were enriched. The study included only a couple of mild cases, and larger cohorts that include severe cases with pre-infection samples were judged to be necessary.

The CDR3 contains 16 residues, cysteine and phenylalanine counted. The entry retains the CDR3 DNA only, 48 bases that are in frame from base 1. CDR1 MGHRA and CDR2 YSYEKL were looked up in the germline V gene. V and J lose 0 bases and 4 bases, and a span of 15 bases separates them. The listed sequencing device is Illumina NovaSeq 6000. Using 5'RACE with constant-segment primers, TCRalpha and TCRbeta cDNA libraries were constructed, with sample barcodes and unique molecular identifiers added in the process. RNA was extracted from every sample with Trizol reagent. Amplification of the libraries took two PCR steps, and the second step added a second sample barcode plus Illumina TruSeq adapters. The libraries were sequenced on an Illumina NovaSeq using 2 x 150 bp paired-end reads. In the paper's pipeline: With migec v1.2.7, reads were demultiplexed and then collapsed into UMI-guided consensus sequences. Using mixcr v2.1.11, the UMI consensuses were aligned to TRA and TRB V and J templates and assembled into clonotypes. Expanded or contracted clonotypes were those called significant by both edgeR and NoisET, with noise models trained on biological replicates. edgeR calls used a false discovery rate-adjusted p below 0.01 and a log2 fold-change threshold of 1. As an exploratory analysis of dynamics, max-normalized trajectories of the 1000 most abundant clonotypes were examined by PCA with hierarchical clustering. The CD4 or CD8 phenotype of responding clones was assigned using the separately sequenced CD4+ and CD8+ repertoires. TCRdb handled the public reads itself, with Q25 trimming in fastp and clone calling in MiXCR, and kept productive beta chains. Entries are consolidated by CDR3 protein sequence, retaining the most common genes and DNA. The V and J calls were not made by the authors but by TCRdb's processing. The sample includes hundreds of thousands of distinct CDR3 sequences, with less than 25% observed a single time. Jointly, the top ten make up 7% to 9% of the sample.

This clonotype was observed a few times. What antigen it recognizes has not been identified. Base-call qualities are not available, and no considerably larger clone is one nucleotide away. PBMCs were isolated by Ficoll-Paque density gradient centrifugation. Sequencing was performed on PBMCs or a T cell subset sorted from them (not recorded which). The TCR comes from an adult woman who had mild COVID-19 (a few samples of this study predate the infection). The sample titles of this study are shuffled in the database, so cell type and time point are left out; the donor was told from shared clones. The chain was built from TRBV4-1 and TRBJ1-2; the D segment cannot be called with confidence. CDR3 reads: CASSQDPLDRFYGYTF. The DNA sequence is as follows: TGCGCCAGCAGCCAAGATCCGCTCGACCGATTCTATGGCTACACCTTC.